Included here is one T cell receptor beta chain sequence, with context. These data come from a study of blood T cell repertoires in COVID-19. Generated by immunoSEQ multiplex PCR, the TCRdb table keeps only in-frame clones and is missing some. The table records 350,000 or so clones, around nine tenths of them present only once. The sequence was collected from a woman aged 55-70 years with COVID-19, enrolled during active disease. The sequenced material came from peripheral blood.

The CDR3 reads CASTSLGNTEAFF. Written as DNA, the CDR3 is TGTGCCAGCACCTCCCTAGGGAACACTGAAGCTTTCTTT. J is TRBJ1-1 and V is TRBV5-6; D is ambiguous. This CDR3 is 13 amino acids long. Between the trimmed V and J ends, which lost 6 bases and 1 base, there was a span of 10 bases. CDR1 is SGHDT and CDR2 is YYEEEE in the germline V gene. The full variable domain, completed using reference TRBV5-6 and TRBJ1-1, is DAGVTQSPTHLIKTRGQQVTLRCSPKSGHDTVSWYQQALGQGPQFIFQYYEEEERQRGNFPDRFSGHQFPNYSSELNVNALLLGDSALYLCASTSLGNTEAFFGQGTRLTVV.